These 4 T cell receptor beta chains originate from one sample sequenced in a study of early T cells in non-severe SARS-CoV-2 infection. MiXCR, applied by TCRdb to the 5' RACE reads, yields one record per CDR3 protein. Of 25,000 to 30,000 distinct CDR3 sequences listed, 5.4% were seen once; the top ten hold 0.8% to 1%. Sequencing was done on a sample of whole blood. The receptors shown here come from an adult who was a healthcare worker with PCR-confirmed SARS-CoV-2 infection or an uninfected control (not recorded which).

This chain's CDR3 is CASSLDQFSYNEQFF. In nucleotides, the CDR3 is TGTGCCAGCAGCTTAGATCAGTTCTCCTACAATGAGCAGTTCTTC. V usage is TRBV11-2 and J usage is TRBJ2-1, with D uncertain. Germline values: CDR1 SGHAT, CDR2 FQNNGV. This CDR3 comprises 15 residues. V lost 0 bases and J lost 0, with 6 bases in between.

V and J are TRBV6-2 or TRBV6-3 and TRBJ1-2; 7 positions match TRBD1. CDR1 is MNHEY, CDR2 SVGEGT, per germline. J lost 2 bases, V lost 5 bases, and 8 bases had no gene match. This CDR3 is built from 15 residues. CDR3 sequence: CASSPDRDLNYGYTF. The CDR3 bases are TGTGCCAGCAGTCCTGACAGGGACCTCAACTATGGCTACACCTTC.

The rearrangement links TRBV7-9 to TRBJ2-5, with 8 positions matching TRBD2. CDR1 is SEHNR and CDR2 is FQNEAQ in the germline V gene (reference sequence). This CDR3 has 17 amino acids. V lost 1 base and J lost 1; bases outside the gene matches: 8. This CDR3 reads CASSLVRNSGIQETQYF. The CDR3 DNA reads TGTGCCAGCAGCTTAGTCCGTAATAGCGGGATCCAAGAGACCCAGTACTTC.

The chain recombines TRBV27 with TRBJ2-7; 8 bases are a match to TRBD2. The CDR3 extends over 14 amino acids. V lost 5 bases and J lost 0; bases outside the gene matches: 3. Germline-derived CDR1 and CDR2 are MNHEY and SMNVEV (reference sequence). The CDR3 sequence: CASSGGRSSYEQYF. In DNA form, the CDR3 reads TGTGCCAGCAGTGGCGGGAGGAGCTCCTACGAGCAGTACTTC.